These T cell receptor beta chains were read from a single sample in a study of metastatic and nonmetastatic thyroid tumors. MiXCR was used by TCRdb to re-call the PCR reads. The sample holds about 16,000 clones, 27% seen once. The sequenced material came from adjacent normal tissue. These TCRs come from a female donor with papillary thyroid cancer or a benign thyroid nodule (not recorded which). Some clones in this sample may be carry-over from other donors' samples. CDR3s include the opening cysteine and the closing phenylalanine or tryptophan. D genes are given only for firm matches. Size values are once, few and many counts, or a class for expanded clones, and some rows have none.

J	D	V	size	CDR3
TRBJ2-1	TRBD2	TRBV7-6	NA	CASSLLAEAPNEQFF
TRBJ2-7	NA	TRBV7-2	NA	CASSPLGTVSNEQYF
TRBJ2-1	NA	TRBV4-3	NA	CASSQDGTGRFYNEQFF
TRBJ2-7	TRBD2	TRBV27	NA	CASSLYAGDPTYEQYF
TRBJ2-7	NA	TRBV6-2/TRBV6-3	few	CASSSVRSSYEQHF
TRBJ1-1	TRBD1	TRBV28	few	CASSAPQGATEAFF
TRBJ2-2	NA	TRBV28	NA	CASSFGGQSSRELLF
TRBJ2-3	NA	TRBV28	few	CASSLWGGTASTDTQYF
TRBJ1-2	NA	TRBV7-9	NA	CASSPGGDNYGYTF
TRBJ2-3	TRBD2	TRBV6-2/TRBV6-3	few	CASRASGRVETQYF
TRBJ2-7	NA	TRBV6-5	few	CASSYSSSVVYEQYF
TRBJ1-1	TRBD1	TRBV6-1	few	CASSSGQAVLNTEAFF
TRBJ1-6	NA	TRBV20-1	NA	CSSQGDRGSPLHF
TRBJ2-7	TRBD2	TRBV30	many	CAWRLAGSYEQYF
TRBJ2-7	NA	TRBV20-1	NA	CSARDRATYEQYF
TRBJ1-2	NA	TRBV11-3	NA	CASSLEGQVHYGYTF
TRBJ1-1	NA	TRBV6-2/TRBV6-3	many	CASSYRGFSEAFF
TRBJ2-3	TRBD1	TRBV11-2	NA	CASSPTLGQGNTQYF
TRBJ2-5	TRBD2	TRBV7-3	many	CASSLVGGRSETQYF
TRBJ2-6	TRBD2	TRBV28	NA	CASSPILAGSGANVLTF
TRBJ1-1	TRBD1	TRBV6-1	few	CASSGRDRGKYTEAFF
TRBJ1-2	TRBD1	TRBV27	many	CASSLSDRVGYTF
TRBJ2-1	NA	TRBV19	few	CASSTRTALSYNEQFF
TRBJ2-2	NA	TRBV27	few	CASSPSLGTGELFF
TRBJ2-7	TRBD1	TRBV6-5	few	CASSSRDRAAYEQYF
TRBJ1-2	TRBD1	TRBV5-1	many	CASSSGTGPNYGYTF
TRBJ2-7	TRBD1	TRBV20-1	NA	CSVSRGTGVYEQYF
TRBJ2-2	NA	TRBV24-1	few	CATSVENTGELFF
TRBJ2-7	NA	TRBV2	few	CAASGGVSYEQYF
TRBJ2-2	NA	TRBV7-3	NA	CASSLTGSFTGELFF
TRBJ2-1	NA	TRBV19	NA	CASSFLLNEQFF
TRBJ2-2	NA	TRBV27	few	CASSSRPGGELFF
TRBJ2-5	NA	TRBV20-1	NA	CSARDPGLRETQYF
TRBJ2-3	TRBD1	TRBV25-1	few	CASSGNRGDTDTQYF
TRBJ1-2	NA	TRBV29-1	few	CSVVLGSDYGYTF
TRBJ2-7	NA	TRBV28	NA	CASSRAEVRYEQYF
TRBJ2-1	NA	TRBV11-1	few	CASSLGQGGGNEQFF
TRBJ2-5	NA	TRBV28	NA	CASSPFPTGTAIQETQYF
TRBJ2-1	NA	TRBV12-3/TRBV12-4	NA	CASSQMGGVGNEQFF
TRBJ1-5	NA	TRBV20-1	NA	CSARQGNQPQHF
TRBJ2-2	NA	TRBV6-2/TRBV6-3	few	CASSSVSANTGELFF
TRBJ2-2	TRBD2	TRBV6-6	few	CASSYFTGGSGELFF